These T cell receptor beta chains were read from a single sample in a study of cytomegalovirus exposure and HLA in healthy donors. The data were produced by immunoSEQ multiplex PCR, yet TCRdb's version contains in-frame clones alone and is incomplete. The data show more than 85,000 clones, with 55% to 75% seen just once and about 16% held by the top ten. Sequencing was carried out using PBMCs. These receptors all come from a woman aged 50 to 60 in good health and CMV-seropositive. CDR3s include the opening cysteine and the closing phenylalanine or tryptophan. D genes are given only for firm matches. Some rows mark clone size as missing; the rest say once, few, many or name a class of expanded clone.

cdr3_nt cdr3_aa j_call clone_size d_call v_call
TGTGCCAGCAGCCAAGCTGTGGACAGAATAATGAACACTGAAGCTTTCTTT CASSQAVDRIMNTEAFF TRBJ1-1 NA NA TRBV14
TGTGCCAGCAGTTTACCGGGACAGGGGGTTTACGAGCAGTACTTC CASSLPGQGVYEQYF TRBJ2-7 once TRBD1 TRBV28
TGCGCCAGCAGCTTGAGCTCCGGGAACTCCTACGAGCAGTACTTC CASSLSSGNSYEQYF TRBJ2-7 few NA TRBV5-1
TGTGCCAGCAGCCCCAAGGCCCCGGACAGGGGGCCGGGAACTGAAGCTTTCTTT CASSPKAPDRGPGTEAFF TRBJ1-1 once TRBD1 TRBV5-4
TGTGCCACTGGGCGTACAATGGGGCCTGGGGCCAACGTCCTGACTTTC CATGRTMGPGANVLTF TRBJ2-6 NA NA TRBV19
TGTGCCAGCAGCTTGGTATTAGCGGGAGTGTCCTACGAGCAGTACTTC CASSLVLAGVSYEQYF TRBJ2-7 NA TRBD2 TRBV5-4
TGCGCCAGCAGCCAAGTAGGAGGGAAGGAGACCCAGTACTTC CASSQVGGKETQYF TRBJ2-5 NA NA TRBV4-3
TGTGCCAGCAGTCTGAGGAGGGGACTAGCGGGAACAGATACGCAGTATTTT CASSLRRGLAGTDTQYF TRBJ2-3 once TRBD2 TRBV7-3
TGTGCCAGCAGTTGGTTAGGGGCGCGGACTGAAGCTTTCTTT CASSWLGARTEAFF TRBJ1-1 NA NA TRBV27
TGCGCCAGCAGCTTGGGGCAGAACACAGATACGCAGTATTTT CASSLGQNTDTQYF TRBJ2-3 NA NA TRBV5-1
TGTGCCAGTAAAGGGGATAGCAATCAGCCCCAGCATTTT CASKGDSNQPQHF TRBJ1-5 NA NA TRBV19
TGTGCCAGCACCCCACTGGGAGAACTAGCGGAATACAATGAGCAGTTCTTC CASTPLGELAEYNEQFF TRBJ2-1 few TRBD2 TRBV27
TGTGCCACTAACCAGGCGGGACTCACATTCTTC CATNQAGLTFF TRBJ2-7 NA NA TRBV19
TGCAGCGTTGATGGGCGGGGGCCCTACGAGCAGTACTTC CSVDGRGPYEQYF TRBJ2-7 NA NA TRBV29-1
TGTGCCAGCAGCCAGACGGGTAGCTCCTACAATGAGCAGTTCTTC CASSQTGSSYNEQFF TRBJ2-1 NA NA TRBV7-6
TGTGCCAGCAGCTTTACCGGGACAGGGGTTCCTGGGGCCAACGTCCTGACTTTC CASSFTGTGVPGANVLTF TRBJ2-6 NA TRBD1 TRBV7-2
TGTGCCAGTCATAGCTCCTACGAGCAGTACTTC CASHSSYEQYF TRBJ2-7 once NA TRBV2
TGTGCCAGCAGATTGTGGACAGATAATTCACCCCTCCACTTT CASRLWTDNSPLHF TRBJ1-6 NA NA TRBV28
TGCAGTGCGGACGGACGGAGGGCTTTCTTT CSADGRRAFF TRBJ1-1 once NA TRBV20-1
TGTGCCAGCAGCTTCGCTAGCGGGGGACAAGAGACCCAGTACTTC CASSFASGGQETQYF TRBJ2-5 NA TRBD2 TRBV5-6
TGTGCCAGCAGCTTGGTGGAGTCTTACGAGCAGTACTTC CASSLVESYEQYF TRBJ2-7 NA NA TRBV5-4
TGTGCCAGCAGAACTAGCGTCGGCTACGAGCAGTACTTC CASRTSVGYEQYF TRBJ2-7 once TRBD2 TRBV27
TGTGCCAGCAGTGCCCGACAGGGGGCCGGGGAGCTGTTTTTT CASSARQGAGELFF TRBJ2-2 few TRBD1 TRBV6-1
TGTGCCAGCAGCGTAGATGCAGGGGGGAACACTGAAGCTTTCTTT CASSVDAGGNTEAFF TRBJ1-1 NA TRBD1 TRBV9
TGCAGTGCGACAGTTGCCTACGAGCAGTACTTC CSATVAYEQYF TRBJ2-7 once NA TRBV20-1
TGTGCCAGCAGCATCTGGGGGGGAACCTACGAGCAGTACTTC CASSIWGGTYEQYF TRBJ2-7 few TRBD2 TRBV6-1
TGTGCCAGCAGTACCGGGACAGGGATCGGCTACACCTTC CASSTGTGIGYTF TRBJ1-2 NA TRBD1 TRBV9
TGTGCCAGCAGTTTAAGCGGTGGCAATCAGCCCCAGCATTTT CASSLSGGNQPQHF TRBJ1-5 NA NA TRBV27
TGTGCCTGGAGTACAAGTATGAACACTGAAGCTTTCTTT CAWSTSMNTEAFF TRBJ1-1 NA NA TRBV30
TGTGCCAGCTCTCGACAGGGTGGGTACGAGCAGTACTTC CASSRQGGYEQYF TRBJ2-7 NA TRBD1 TRBV2
TGTGCCAGCAGCTCGACAGGGCGCACAGATACGCAGTATTTT CASSSTGRTDTQYF TRBJ2-3 NA TRBD1 TRBV7-9
TGTGCCAGCAGCAAAGTAAAGCCAGCGGGAGGGAAGAAATACGAGCAGTACTTC CASSKVKPAGGKKYEQYF TRBJ2-7 NA NA TRBV21-1
TGTGCCAGCGCCTTACAGGGGGCTAATGAAAAACTGTTTTTT CASALQGANEKLFF TRBJ1-4 few TRBD1 TRBV2
TGCGCCAGCAGGGGGGGGATCGCAGCAGAAGAGACCCAGTACTTC CASRGGIAAEETQYF TRBJ2-5 NA TRBD2 TRBV5-1
TGTGCCAGCCGGACGCGGGAGAGGGCAGATACGCAGTATTTT CASRTRERADTQYF TRBJ2-3 NA TRBD2 TRBV6-1
TGTGCCAGCTCACCACCGTCCCTCAATGAGCAGTTCTTC CASSPPSLNEQFF TRBJ2-1 NA NA TRBV18
TGCGCCAGCATTCAACTAGCGGGAGATGGAAATACGCAGTATTTT CASIQLAGDGNTQYF TRBJ2-3 NA TRBD2 TRBV10-1
TGTGCCAGCAGCTTAGGCCTCCCTAGCGGGACGTGGGAATACAATGAGCAGTTCTTC CASSLGLPSGTWEYNEQFF TRBJ2-1 NA TRBD2 TRBV13
TGTGCCAGCAGCTTGGCTGTCGGGGAGCTGTTTTTT CASSLAVGELFF TRBJ2-2 few NA TRBV5-4
TGTGCCAGCAGTGGTTACAGGGTTCGGCGATCATACGAGCAGTACTTC CASSGYRVRRSYEQYF TRBJ2-7 NA NA TRBV28
TGTGCCTCTAGCGGGAGCGTATCCTACAATGAGCAGTTCTTC CASSGSVSYNEQFF TRBJ2-1 NA TRBD2 TRBV10-3
TGTGCCAGCAGCTCCGGGACTAGCGAGGCAGATACGCAGTATTTT CASSSGTSEADTQYF TRBJ2-3 NA TRBD2 TRBV5-4
TGTGCCAGCAGTGAAGAGTATGGCAGGGGAGAAGAAGCTTTCTTT CASSEEYGRGEEAFF TRBJ1-1 NA NA TRBV2
TGTGCCAGCAGCTTAGATCCTTGGGGCGATGGCTACACCTTC CASSLDPWGDGYTF TRBJ1-2 NA NA TRBV11-2
TGCGCCAGCTCCGAGGGACAGGGGGCAATCTACGAGCAGTACTTC CASSEGQGAIYEQYF TRBJ2-7 NA TRBD1 TRBV5-1
TGTGCCAGCAGTTACTTTCAGGTTAATCAGCCCCAGCATTTT CASSYFQVNQPQHF TRBJ1-5 once NA TRBV6-6
TGCGCCAGCAGCCTGGGGGTGGGACAGGATGGCGGGGAGCTGTTTTTT CASSLGVGQDGGELFF TRBJ2-2 NA TRBD1 TRBV10-2
TGTGCCAGCAGCCCCCAGACAGGTATTCAGAACACTGAAGCTTTCTTT CASSPQTGIQNTEAFF TRBJ1-1 once NA TRBV9
TGTGCCAGCAGTTTACGACAGGGGGAGACAGATACGCAGTATTTT CASSLRQGETDTQYF TRBJ2-3 NA TRBD1 TRBV28
TGTGCCACCTCCTCACAGGGGGGGGACACTGAAGCTTTCTTT CATSSQGGDTEAFF TRBJ1-1 once TRBD1 TRBV6-1
TGCGCCAGCTCCAGGGAGGGAATTATAAACACTGAAGCTTTCTTT CASSREGIINTEAFF TRBJ1-1 NA NA TRBV5-1
TGTGCCTGGGAAGGACGGATGGCGGGAGCAAACTACGAGCAGTACTTC CAWEGRMAGANYEQYF TRBJ2-7 NA TRBD2 TRBV30
TGTGCCAGTAGCCGGACTAGCGGGAGAACGTATGGGGAGCAGTACTTC CASSRTSGRTYGEQYF TRBJ2-7 NA TRBD2 TRBV7-8
TGTGCCTGGGCGGTTTTGCGGGATCAGCCCCAGCATTTT CAWAVLRDQPQHF TRBJ1-5 NA NA TRBV30
TGTGCCAGCGCCCGACTAGCGGGAGGAGGGGAGCAGTACTTC CASARLAGGGEQYF TRBJ2-7 NA TRBD2 TRBV2